The rows below give T cell receptor beta chains drawn from one sample of a study of shared clonotypes between healthy human individuals. Clones were sequenced by immunoSEQ multiplex PCR, and TCRdb holds only the in-frame ones, with some missing. The data contain about 600,000 clones, nearly 98% of them singletons. Sample: naive CD8+ T cells sorted from blood. The source is a man in his thirties or forties in good health. Both conserved end residues are part of each CDR3. The D gene is left open where the match is weak. Expanded clones get a size class; other rows say once, few or many, or leave the size out.

TRBJ2-7,TRBV13,NA,NA,CASSFVGHGVGEQYF,TGTGCCAGCAGCTTCGTGGGGCATGGAGTTGGGGAGCAGTACTTC
TRBJ2-1,TRBV4-1,NA,TRBD2,CASSQAGGGPYNEQFF,TGCGCCAGCAGCCAAGCGGGGGGAGGTCCCTACAATGAGCAGTTCTTC
TRBJ2-7,TRBV19,NA,TRBD1,CASSIGGTGSYEQYF,TGTGCCAGTAGTATAGGAGGGACAGGGAGTTACGAGCAGTACTTC
TRBJ2-1,TRBV13,NA,TRBD2,CASSSTGTSGYNEQFF,TGTGCCAGCAGCTCAACCGGGACTAGCGGTTACAATGAGCAGTTCTTC
TRBJ2-7,TRBV10-1,NA,NA,CPAESYEQYF,TGCCCCGCGGAATCCTACGAGCAGTACTTC
TRBJ2-2,TRBV11-3,NA,NA,CASSGNTGELFF,TGTGCCAGCAGCGGCAACACCGGGGAGCTGTTTTTT
TRBJ2-7,TRBV11-2,once,TRBD1,CASSGTGFYEQYF,TGTGCCAGCAGCGGGACAGGGTTTTACGAGCAGTACTTC
TRBJ2-1,TRBV9,NA,NA,CASSPPISSYNEQFF,TGTGCCAGCAGCCCTCCTATAAGCTCCTACAATGAGCAGTTCTTC
TRBJ2-1,TRBV27,NA,TRBD2,CASRSTGRVNEQFF,TGTGCCAGTAGATCTACCGGGAGGGTAAATGAGCAGTTCTTC
TRBJ2-1,TRBV10-3,NA,TRBD2,CAISGRGTSGRNSYNEQFF,TGTGCCATCAGTGGGAGGGGGACTAGCGGGAGGAACTCCTACAATGAGCAGTTCTTC
TRBJ1-2,TRBV30,NA,TRBD1,CAWSGGTGDGYTF,TGTGCCTGGAGTGGAGGGACAGGGGACGGCTACACCTTC
TRBJ1-4,TRBV5-1,NA,NA,CASSPGKVLGTNEKLFF,TGCGCCAGCAGCCCCGGAAAAGTCTTAGGAACTAATGAAAAACTGTTTTTT
TRBJ1-1,TRBV9,NA,TRBD1,CASTEGGQGGFEDTEAFF,TGTGCCAGCACCGAAGGAGGACAGGGTGGTTTTGAGGACACTGAAGCTTTCTTT
TRBJ2-2,TRBV9,NA,TRBD2,CASRSGTSGKPGELFF,TGTGCCAGCAGGAGCGGGACTAGCGGGAAACCCGGGGAGCTGTTTTTT
TRBJ1-4,TRBV6-5,once,TRBD1,CASSSGQGTEKLFF,TGTGCCAGCAGCTCGGGACAGGGAACTGAAAAACTGTTTTTT
TRBJ2-5,TRBV7-9,NA,NA,CASSLANETQYF,TGTGCCAGCAGCTTGGCGAATGAGACCCAGTACTTC
TRBJ1-2,TRBV4-1,NA,NA,CASSQDLWTLIHGYTF,TGCGCCAGCAGCCAAGATCTATGGACTCTAATCCATGGCTACACCTTC
TRBJ2-5,TRBV29-1,NA,TRBD1,CSVEPIWGQGPKTYQETQYF,TGCAGCGTTGAACCCATATGGGGACAGGGACCGAAGACGTACCAAGAGACCCAGTACTTC
TRBJ1-1,TRBV19,NA,NA,CASSVLPGQLNTEAFF,TGTGCCAGTAGTGTGCTACCGGGACAACTGAACACTGAAGCTTTCTTT
TRBJ2-1,TRBV11-2,NA,TRBD1,CASSPGGGTGTYNEQFF,TGTGCCAGCAGTCCGGGGGGCGGGACAGGGACCTACAATGAGCAGTTCTTC
TRBJ2-7,TRBV7-7,NA,NA,CASSLSAGNNEQYF,TGTGCTAGCAGCTTATCGGCAGGGAATAACGAGCAGTACTTC
TRBJ2-3,TRBV2,NA,NA,CASYSSTSYTDTQYF,TGTGCCAGCTATAGCTCGACTAGTTACACAGATACGCAGTATTTT
TRBJ2-7,TRBV19,NA,NA,CASSIAGTHSSYEQYF,TGTGCCAGTAGTATAGCCGGGACCCATAGCTCCTACGAGCAGTACTTC
TRBJ2-7,TRBV7-9,NA,NA,CASSPSGRRYEQYF,TGTGCCAGCAGCCCGTCTGGACGCCGTTACGAGCAGTACTTC
TRBJ2-1,TRBV27,NA,NA,CASSFIGSSYNEQFF,TGTGCCAGCAGTTTTATTGGCAGCTCCTACAATGAGCAGTTCTTC
TRBJ1-4,TRBV15,NA,TRBD1,CATSFQGAANEKLFF,TGTGCCACCAGCTTCCAGGGGGCGGCTAATGAAAAACTGTTTTTT
TRBJ2-7,TRBV2,NA,NA,CASRANEQYF,TGTGCCAGCAGGGCCAACGAGCAGTACTTC
TRBJ1-2,TRBV10-3,NA,TRBD1,CAISESNWDRSLFYGYTF,TGTGCCATCAGTGAGTCTAATTGGGACAGGTCGCTTTTCTATGGCTACACCTTC
TRBJ1-2,TRBV28,NA,NA,CASSPLSNYGYTF,TGTGCCAGCAGTCCCCTATCAAACTATGGCTACACCTTC
TRBJ1-1,TRBV9,NA,NA,CASSEGGNTEAFF,TGTGCCAGCAGCGAGGGGGGTAACACTGAAGCTTTTTTT
TRBJ2-7,TRBV28,NA,NA,CASSSPPEQYF,TGTGCCAGCAGTTCCCCCCCCGAGCAGTACTTC
TRBJ2-1,TRBV7-9,NA,NA,CASSSTVRGSSYNEQFF,TGTGCCAGCAGCTCCACCGTTCGAGGCAGCTCCTACAATGAGCAGTTCTTC
TRBJ2-2,TRBV9,NA,NA,CASSSKTGELFF,TGTGCCAGCAGCTCAAAAACCGGGGAGCTGTTTTTT
TRBJ2-5,TRBV5-1,NA,NA,CASSLALAGSQETQYF,TGCGCCAGCAGCTTGGCCCTCGCGGGAAGCCAAGAGACCCAGTACTTC
TRBJ1-1,TRBV5-4,once,TRBD1,CASSGTGLNTEAFF,TGTGCCAGCAGCGGGACAGGGTTGAACACTGAAGCTTTCTTT
TRBJ1-1,TRBV2,NA,TRBD1,CASREGGEAFF,TGTGCCAGCAGGGAAGGGGGCGAGGCTTTCTTT
TRBJ2-1,TRBV7-9,NA,NA,CASSPSLNEQFF,TGTGCCAGCAGCCCTTCCTTGAATGAGCAGTTCTTC
TRBJ2-6,TRBV7-9,NA,NA,CASSPSSGANVLTF,TGTGCCAGCAGCCCTAGCTCTGGGGCCAACGTCCTGACTTTC
TRBJ2-1,TRBV7-9,NA,TRBD2,CATSPGGPSIYNEQFF,TGTGCCACCTCTCCGGGAGGACCGTCGATCTACAATGAGCAGTTCTTC
TRBJ2-7,TRBV27,NA,NA,CASGRVRHEQYF,TGTGCCAGCGGCCGCGTCCGTCACGAGCAGTACTTC